In this sample, the clone carrying this TCR beta chain turned up a few times. This sample stems from a study of T cells in Graves' hyperthyroidism and ophthalmopathy. Background on the study: At initial diagnosis, before any treatment had begun, peripheral blood was obtained.

CDR3 size: 15 residues. The germline V and J ends were trimmed by 1 base and 7 bases, with 17 bases remaining between them. Per the germline V gene, CDR1 is SEHNR and CDR2 is FQNEAQ (reference sequence). RNA transcripts gave rise to amplified TCR beta CDR3 regions. First-round RT-PCR of the TCR CDR3 relied on the HTBI primer set. TCRdb redid the calling of the multiplex PCR reads with MiXCR, one entry per CDR3 protein. Of more than 300,000 distinct CDR3 sequences in the sample, approximately 17% were seen once. Patients were excluded for uncontrolled infection, other autoimmune disease, pregnancy or lactation. On the basis of clinical symptoms, serum thyroxine and TRAb, thyroid ultrasound and orbital computed tomography, diagnoses were made.

The sequenced sample consisted of blood. The V and J genes are TRBV7-9 and TRBJ2-7; weak D call: TRBD1 (7 bases). The sequence was obtained from a woman in her thirties with Graves' hyperthyroidism that later progressed to Graves' ophthalmopathy. CDR3 sequence (DNA): TGTGCCAGCAGCTTAGGGGAGGCGGCAGGGGGTGAGCAGTACTTC. Translation: CASSLGEAAGGEQYF.